Presented here are 5 T cell receptor beta chains from one specimen sequenced in a study of T cells after posttransplantation cyclophosphamide. Clones were sequenced by immunoSEQ multiplex PCR, and TCRdb holds only the in-frame ones, with some missing. Altogether 40,000 to 55,000 clones were found in the sample, and no singletons occur. The sample taken for sequencing was PBMCs. These receptors were obtained from a man aged 35-49 years in good health, CMV-negative, and a related stem cell transplant donor.

Ten or more counts support this clone. The chain couples TRBV11-2 to TRBJ2-1; no clear D. The CDR3 runs to 12 residues. V lost 5 bases and J lost 4, with 6 bases in between. The germline V gene encodes CDR1 SGHAT and CDR2 FQNNGV. The CDR3 region is CASSEFYNEQFF. In DNA, the CDR3 is TGTGCCAGCAGCGAGTTTTACAATGAGCAGTTCTTC.

This clone was recorded many times. The J gene is TRBJ2-7, the V gene TRBV4-2; D is unclear. This CDR3 has 12 amino acids. CDR1 is LGHNA, CDR2 YNFKEQ, per germline. V shed 5 bases and J shed 6 bases, with 11 bases lying between them. The CDR3 sequence is CASSATSSEQYF. The CDR3 DNA is TGTGCCAGCAGCGCAACATCCAGCGAGCAGTACTTC.

This clone was seen repeatedly, ten times or more. This sequence joins TRBV10-3 and TRBJ2-3, with D unclear. The germline gives CDR1 ENHRY, CDR2 SYGVKD. The CDR3 sequence is 15 residues long. The V end was cut by 5 bases, the J end by 2 bases, with 14 bases between. The DNA of the CDR3 is TGTGCCATCAGTCCTTTGAGGAGCTTCACAGATACGCAGTATTTT. Protein: CAISPLRSFTDTQYF.

In its sample, this clone was seen many times. The rearrangement uses TRBV6-4 and TRBJ2-3, with 8 nucleotides matching TRBD2. From germline, CDR1 is MRHNA and CDR2 SNTAGT. J lost 0 bases, V lost 6 bases, and 11 bases had no gene match. The CDR3 is made up of 17 amino acids. The CDR3 loop is CASSPLAGGPSTDTQYF. The CDR3 DNA reads TGTGCCAGCAGCCCATTGGCGGGAGGCCCTAGCACAGATACGCAGTATTTT.

This clone was picked up many times. The chain recombines TRBV9 with TRBJ2-1; TRBD2 matches 7 bases. J was trimmed by 3 bases and V by 0 bases; bases with no gene match: 6. CDR3 size: 16 residues. Germline-derived CDR1 and CDR2 are SGDLS and YYNGEE. The CDR3 loop reads CASSVGGGSIYNEQFF. The CDR3 DNA is TGTGCCAGCAGCGTAGGGGGCGGGAGTATCTACAATGAGCAGTTCTTC.